The 5 T cell receptor beta chains below were found in one sample sequenced in a study of shared clonotypes between healthy human individuals. Assay used: immunoSEQ multiplex PCR; TCRdb lists only in-frame clones, some missing. The sample lists over a million clones, 95% to 99% occurring once. Sequences were obtained from naive CD4+ T cells sorted from blood. This sample's subset: CD45RA+ positively selected. The receptors here all came from a man aged 25 to 45 in good health.

The V gene is TRBV29-1, the J gene TRBJ1-2, with a tentative D call TRBD1 (5 bases). This CDR3 contains 13 residues. Germline CDR1 is SQVTM and CDR2 is ANQGSEA. Trimming pared 8 bases from V and 7 bases from J, leaving 20 bases between. The CDR3 protein is CSTTPDGAGGYTF. CDR3 bases: TGCAGCACCACCCCCGATGGGGCGGGTGGCTACACCTTC.

This chain connects TRBV6-6 to TRBJ1-2; D uncertain. Deletions cut 2 bases from V and 2 bases from J, with 15 bases between. CDR3 size: 16 residues. Germline CDR1 reads MNHNY; CDR2 reads SVGAGI (reference sequence). The CDR3 DNA is TGTGCCAGCAGTTACGGGAGCACAGAGACCAACTATGGCTACACCTTC. Its protein is CASSYGSTETNYGYTF.

The chain has TRBV19 and TRBJ1-1; unclear D gene. Germline V gene sequence: CDR1 LNHDA, CDR2 SQIVND (reference sequence). V lost 4 bases and J 5 bases, leaving 8 bases between the germline ends. There are 12 residues in the CDR3. The CDR3 DNA follows: TGTGCCAGTAGTAACGTAAGGACTGAAGCTTTCTTT. Translating it yields CASSNVRTEAFF.

The chain is built from TRBV4-1 and TRBJ2-7; 9 bases match TRBD2. Trimming at V came to 2 bases and at J to 7 bases, leaving 6 bases not matched to a gene. Germline lookup yields CDR1 MGHRA and CDR2 YSYEKL. The CDR3 contains 14 residues. In DNA, the CDR3 is TGCGCCAGCAGCCAACTGACTAGCGGAGGGGAGCAGTACTTC. The encoded protein is CASSQLTSGGEQYF.

This chain uses TRBV2 with TRBJ2-5; possible D gene TRBD1, 6 bases. The germline gives CDR1 SNHLY, CDR2 FYNNEI. V was cut by 5 bases and J by 2 bases, with 15 bases left in between. The CDR3 covers 15 residues. The CDR3: CASSPDRDKQETQYF. In nucleotides, the CDR3 is TGTGCCAGCAGTCCAGACCGGGACAAACAAGAGACCCAGTACTTC.